A selection of T cell receptor beta chains follows, all from one sample in a study of blood T cells in healthy people across ages. TCRdb reprocessed the 5' RACE reads via MiXCR and lists one record per CDR3 protein. The sample has 800,000 or so distinct CDR3 sequences, roughly 25% seen once. The same specimen was also included in a second study, on T cells of mothers and their children.

Sequencing input: blood. The receptors come from a boy aged 10-17 years in good health. CDR3s include the opening cysteine and the closing phenylalanine or tryptophan. The order of the fields is V gene, D gene, clone size, J gene, CDR3 DNA, CDR3 protein. A D gene is named only where the DNA matches it firmly. Only part of the rows carry a size: once, few, many, or a class if the clone is expanded.

>TRBV28|TRBD1|few|TRBJ1-4
TGTGCCAGCAGTTTCAGGGGGCTTCCTAATGAAAAACTGTTTTTT
CASSFRGLPNEKLFF
>TRBV25-1|NA|NA|TRBJ2-7
TGTGCCAGCAGTGGTGGGTATTACTCCTACGAGCAGTACTTC
CASSGGYYSYEQYF
>TRBV28|NA|few|TRBJ1-6
TGTGCCAGCAGTTTCCGAGGGAATTCACCCCTCCACTTT
CASSFRGNSPLHF
>TRBV5-1|NA|few|TRBJ1-2
TGCGCCAGCAGCTTTGACCGCCTCGGGGATGGTTATGGCTACACCTTC
CASSFDRLGDGYGYTF
>TRBV6-5|NA|few|TRBJ2-3
TGTGCCAGCAGCCGAGCGCGGACAGATACGCAGTATTTT
CASSRARTDTQYF
>TRBV24-1|NA|NA|TRBJ2-2
TGTGCCACCAGTGATTTTTGGAGCCCCGGGGAGCTGTTTTTT
CATSDFWSPGELFF
>TRBV4-3|TRBD1|NA|TRBJ2-1
TGCGCCAGCAGCCAAGGACAGGGGGGGACGGGTGAGCAGTTCTTC
CASSQGQGGTGEQFF
>TRBV12-3/TRBV12-4|TRBD1|NA|TRBJ1-2
TGTGCCAGCAGCCAGGGACAGCAACTCTATGGCTACACCTTC
CASSQGQQLYGYTF
>TRBV28|NA|NA|TRBJ2-7
TGTGCCAGCAATACATTCGAAGTATACGGGCAGTACTTC
CASNTFEVYGQYF
>TRBV3-1|TRBD2|NA|TRBJ2-1
TGTGCCAGCAGCCAACCGGGACTAGCGGTCTACAATGAGCAGTTCTTC
CASSQPGLAVYNEQFF
>TRBV6-5|NA|NA|TRBJ2-3
TGTGCCAGCAGTCCCCGTCTGAACACAGATACGCAGTATTTT
CASSPRLNTDTQYF
>TRBV3-1|NA|NA|TRBJ2-1
TGTGCCAGCAGCCAATCGACTCAGGAGCAGTTCTTC
CASSQSTQEQFF
>TRBV29-1|TRBD1|NA|TRBJ2-7
TGCAGCGCCCTAAAGGGAACAGGGGGCCGGACCTACGAGCAGTACTTC
CSALKGTGGRTYEQYF
>TRBV2|NA|NA|TRBJ2-5
TGTGCCAACAGTGATCACTCTCCCGGTGGTCGGGAGACCCAGTACTTC
CANSDHSPGGRETQYF
>TRBV10-3|TRBD1|few|TRBJ1-1
TGTGCCATCAGTGTAGACGTCCGGGACAGGGGTGGAACTGAAGCTTCCTTT
CAISVDVRDRGGTEASF
>TRBV27|TRBD1|few|TRBJ2-3
TGTGCCAGCGGACCGACAGGGCGGTCAGATACGCAGTATTTT
CASGPTGRSDTQYF
>TRBV28|NA|NA|TRBJ1-6
TGCGCCAGCGCCCAAACCCTATTACAGGGCCGGAGTTCACCCCTCCACTTT
CASAQTLLQGRSSPLHF
>TRBV14|NA|NA|TRBJ2-3
TGTGCCAGCAGCCAACAGTCAGGAGATACGCAGTATTTT
CASSQQSGDTQYF
>TRBV18|TRBD1|NA|TRBJ1-6
TGTGCCAGCTCCCAACAGGGGGGCAATTCACCCCTCCACTTT
CASSQQGGNSPLHF
>TRBV20-1|NA|once|TRBJ1-1
TGCAGTGACACCCGTGGGAGGAGGGGGGTGGGCACTGAAGCTTTCTTT
CSDTRGRRGVGTEAFF
>TRBV4-1|NA|few|TRBJ2-7
TGCGCCAGCAGCCAGGTCCACACGGACTCCTACGAGCAGTACTTC
CASSQVHTDSYEQYF
>TRBV20-1|NA|NA|TRBJ2-7
TGCAGTGCCCCCAGGGGGGCTTGGGAAGGTGAGCAGTACTTC
CSAPRGAWEGEQYF
>TRBV3-1|TRBD2|NA|TRBJ2-1
TGTGCCAGCAGCTCGTCGAGACAGCGGGGGAGGACTGGGGTCAATGAGCAGTTCTTC
CASSSSRQRGRTGVNEQFF
>TRBV20-1|NA|NA|TRBJ2-7
TGCAGTGCTAGACCTCTCCTCCGACTGGAGCAGTACTTC
CSARPLLRLEQYF
>TRBV4-2|NA|few|TRBJ2-7
TGTGCCAGCAGCTCAGACGGCGGCTACGAGCAGTACTTC
CASSSDGGYEQYF
>TRBV14|TRBD2|NA|TRBJ2-3
TGTGCCAGCAGCCCGGGACTAGCGGGGCTCCACACAGATACGCAGTATTTT
CASSPGLAGLHTDTQYF
>TRBV24-1|NA|NA|TRBJ2-5
TGTGCCACCAGTGATTGGAAGGGGGAGACCCAGTACTTC
CATSDWKGETQYF
>TRBV29-1|TRBD1|NA|TRBJ2-7
TGCAGCGTGGCAGACAGGGGAGGCGAGCAGTACTTC
CSVADRGGEQYF
>TRBV20-1|TRBD2|NA|TRBJ2-7
TGCAGTGCTAGATCCGGGACTAGCGGGGCCGAGCAGTACTTC
CSARSGTSGAEQYF
>TRBV27|NA|NA|TRBJ2-7
TGTGCCAGCAGTCTAGGGACAAAAGCCTCCTACGAGCAGTACTTC
CASSLGTKASYEQYF
>TRBV24-1|TRBD2|few|TRBJ2-1
TGTGCCACCGGGACGGGACTAAGCCCCTACAATGAGCAGTTCTTC
CATGTGLSPYNEQFF
>TRBV5-1|NA|few|TRBJ2-7
TGCGCCAGCAGCTTGGTCCAGCGGTACGAGCAGTACTTC
CASSLVQRYEQYF
>TRBV9|NA|once|TRBJ2-7
TGTGCCAGCAGCGTAGGTATATCTCAGTACGAGCAGTACTTC
CASSVGISQYEQYF
>TRBV5-5|NA|NA|TRBJ1-1
TGTGCCAGCTCACCCTTCATGAACACTGAAGCTTTCTTT
CASSPFMNTEAFF
>TRBV29-1|TRBD2|NA|TRBJ2-1
TGCAGCGTTGAGTGGGGACTAGCGGGAATAGGAGGGTACAATGAGCAGTTCTTC
CSVEWGLAGIGGYNEQFF
>TRBV29-1|TRBD2|NA|TRBJ2-1
TGCAGCGTACCAACTAGCGGCATCTACAATGAGCAGTTCTTC
CSVPTSGIYNEQFF
>TRBV3-1|NA|many|TRBJ1-1
TGTGCCAGCAGCCCCCGACAGGCCACTGAAGCTTTCTTT
CASSPRQATEAFF
>TRBV7-9|NA|NA|TRBJ2-7
TGTGCCAGCAGCTTCACCCGGGCCCAGAGTAACTACGAGCAGTACTTC
CASSFTRAQSNYEQYF